This TCR beta chain stems from a study of long-term antiretroviral therapy in people with HIV. J lost 0 bases, V lost 6 bases, and 1 base had no gene match. Germline-derived CDR1 and CDR2 are LNHDA and SQIVND (reference sequence). CDR3 length: 14 residues. Cryopreserved PBMC samples of roughly 0.95-10 million cells were used for DNA extraction. With survey level as its setting, the immunoSEQ assay was v3.0. Generated by immunoSEQ multiplex PCR, the TCRdb table keeps only in-frame clones and is missing some. The sample has roughly 5,000 clones, 78% seen once; the top ten hold roughly 10%. Findings of the study overall: Whereas controls had wider CDR3 length ranges, HIV repertoires had narrower ones.

This clone was counted between two and nine times. Its antigen remains unidentified. Here the sequenced sample was unsorted PBMCs, taken 1.8 years before starting antiretroviral therapy. This TCR was recovered from a man aged 40-49 years with HIV. The V gene is TRBV19, the J gene TRBJ1-1, with 10 bases fitting TRBD1. Here the CDR3 DNA reads TGTGCCAGTAGGGGACAGGGGATGAACACTGAAGCTTTCTTT. Its translation is CASRGQGMNTEAFF.